These 17 T cell receptor beta chains came from one sample sequenced in a study of T cell responses to AZD1222 COVID-19 vaccine. Here immunoSEQ multiplex PCR was the method, and the copy in TCRdb shows in-frame clones only, minus some. The table has around 140,000 clones, roughly 85% seen once. The specimen was peripheral blood, collected 28 days after the second dose of the MenACWY control vaccine. All receptors derive from an adult who received the MenACWY meningococcal vaccine as a control.

The V and J genes are TRBV5-5 and TRBJ1-1, with a possible D match to TRBD1 (5 bases). Germline V lookup: CDR1 SGHKS, CDR2 YYEKEE (reference sequence). With 4 bases removed from V and 0 bases from J, the gap between germline ends came to 19 bases. The length of the CDR3 is 17 residues. The CDR3 loop reads CASSLTGPVLVNTEAFF. Here the CDR3 DNA reads TGTGCCAGCAGCCTTACAGGTCCTGTCCTTGTGAACACTGAAGCTTTCTTT.

The rearrangement links TRBV27 to TRBJ1-2; 12 bases map to TRBD1. V lost 2 bases and J lost 5; bases outside the gene matches: 3. Germline CDR1 and CDR2: MNHEY and SMNVEV (reference sequence). The CDR3 sequence is 15 residues long. The CDR3 DNA sequence: TGTGCCAGCAGTTTACGGGACAGGGGGCCATATGGCTACACCTTC. As protein: CASSLRDRGPYGYTF.

The chain couples TRBV27 to TRBJ1-5, with D perhaps matching TRBD1 (6 bases). The CDR3 extends over 11 amino acids. Germline assignment: CDR1 MNHEY and CDR2 SMNVEV (reference sequence). Trimming stripped 8 bases from V and 7 bases from J, with 9 bases between. CDR3 sequence: CASGQFQPQHF. The CDR3 nucleotides read TGTGCCAGCGGACAGTTCCAGCCCCAGCATTTT.

The sample holds one count of this clone. V and J are TRBV30 and TRBJ2-3; D is ambiguous. Trimming took off 0 bases at V and 2 bases at J, with 9 bases between the two ends. Germline CDR1 and CDR2: GTSNPN and SVGIG (reference sequence). This CDR3 spans 14 amino acids. In DNA form, the CDR3 reads TGTGCCTGGAGTGTTGGGTTCACCACAGATACGCAGTATTTT. Its protein is CAWSVGFTTDTQYF.

The chain joins TRBV11-3 to TRBJ2-6; D gene unclear. Per the germline V gene, CDR1 is SGHNT and CDR2 is YENEEA. The CDR3 extends over 15 amino acids. The V end was cut by 5 bases, the J end by 0 bases, with 8 bases between. The CDR3 DNA reads TGTGCCAGCAGCCCTCGGGTCTCTGGGGCCAACGTCCTGACTTTC. This gives the protein CASSPRVSGANVLTF.

A remark on this clone: A junction end diverges from the germline sequence, so it may reflect a read error. V usage is TRBV9 and J usage is TRBJ2-1; a weak D match, TRBD1 (6 bases). The germline V gene has CDR1 SGDLS and CDR2 YYNGEE. The CDR3 sequence is 15 residues long. CDR3 sequence reads: CASNVAPTGNNEQFF. CDR3 DNA sequence: TGTGCCAGCAACGTAGCCCCCACAGGGAACAATGAGCAGTTCTTC.

This clone was seen a handful of times. The chain uses TRBV28 and TRBJ1-4; D uncertain. The CDR3 is made up of 16 amino acids. Per the germline V gene, CDR1 is MDHEN and CDR2 is SYDVKM. Trimming removed 4 bases at V and 0 bases at J, with 12 bases between. The CDR3 loop reads CASSSPRHTTNEKLFF. The CDR3 nucleotides read TGTGCCAGCAGTTCCCCCCGACACACAACTAATGAAAAACTGTTTTTT.

The gene calls are TRBV6-2 or TRBV6-3 and TRBJ2-1, with a possible D match to TRBD2 (6 bases). Trimming took 4 bases from V and 8 from J, leaving 18 bases between them. The CDR3 is made up of 15 amino acids. Looked up from germline, CDR1 is MNHEY and CDR2 is SVGEGT. CDR3: CASSLLAGGRDEQFF. The CDR3 bases are TGTGCCAGCAGTTTACTAGCTGGCGGCCGTGATGAGCAGTTCTTC.

The chain is built from TRBV3-1 (or the pseudogene TRBV3-2) and TRBJ2-5; 13 bases map to TRBD2. V was pared by 3 bases and J by 5 bases, with 9 bases of the junction left unmatched. CDR1 and CDR2 (germline): LGHDT, YNNKEL (reference sequence). The CDR3 loop spans 17 amino acids. CDR3 nucleotides: TGTGCCAGCAGCCAGACGACTAGCGGGAGGTCGATTGAGACCCAGTACTTC. Protein: CASSQTTSGRSIETQYF.

The chain combines TRBV24-1 with TRBJ2-3; D is unresolved. This CDR3 comprises 13 residues. V lost 5 bases and J lost 2, with 7 bases in between. Germline V gene data show CDR1 as KGHDR and CDR2 as SFDVKD. CDR3 region: CATSGTATDTQYF. The CDR3 bases are TGTGCCACCAGTGGCACAGCCACAGATACGCAGTATTTT.

To note about this clone: The identical CDR3 is also encoded by other nucleotide sequences in the sample. The V call is TRBV12-3 or TRBV12-4, the J call TRBJ2-2; D unresolved. The CDR3 is 11 amino acids. V shed 6 bases and J shed 5 bases, with 4 bases lying between them. CDR3 sequence (DNA): TGTGCCAGCAGCTATACCGGGGAGCTGTTTTTT. Translating gives CASSYTGELFF.

This rearrangement joins TRBV5-1 to TRBJ2-7; D gene ambiguous. The CDR3 has 14 residues. The germline V gene has CDR1 SGHRS and CDR2 YFSETQ. V was cut by 0 bases and J by 5 bases, with 12 bases left in between. CDR3 DNA sequence: TGCGCCAGCAGCTTGGCTTATAAAGAGGACGAGCAGTACTTC. Its protein product is CASSLAYKEDEQYF.

This clone occurred a few times. V usage is TRBV19 and J usage is TRBJ1-4; 7 bases line up with TRBD1. Germline lookup yields CDR1 LNHDA and CDR2 SQIVND (reference sequence). V dropped 3 bases and J dropped 4; count of bases not matched to a gene: 2. The CDR3 is 14 amino acids. CDR3 nucleotide sequence: TGTGCCAGTAGTATCCAGGGGGTTAATGAAAAACTGTTTTTT. Amino acid sequence: CASSIQGVNEKLFF. Combining the CDR3 with reference TRBV19 and TRBJ1-4 gives the whole variable domain DGGITQSPKYLFRKEGQNVTLSCEQNLNHDAMYWYRQDPGQGLRLIYYSQIVNDFQKGDIAEGYSVSREKKESFPLTVTSAQKNPTAFYLCASSIQGVNEKLFFGSGTQLSVL.

J is TRBJ1-5 and V is TRBV7-8, with 7 bases lining up with TRBD1. V lost 3 bases and J lost 3; bases outside the gene matches: 8. Germline loops: CDR1 SGHVS, CDR2 FQNEAQ. CDR3 length: 16 residues. This chain's CDR3 is CASSFQAGGNNQPQHF. In DNA, the CDR3 is TGTGCCAGCAGCTTTCAGGCAGGGGGAAACAATCAGCCCCAGCATTTT. The whole variable domain, filled in from reference TRBV7-8 and TRBJ1-5, reads GAGVSQSPRYKVAKRGQDVALRCDPISGHVSLFWYQQALGQGPEFLTYFQNEAQLDKSGLPSDRFFAERPEGSVSTLKIQRTQQEDSAVYLCASSFQAGGNNQPQHFGDGTRLSIL.

This chain connects TRBV19 to TRBJ2-5; 13 positions match TRBD2. Per the germline V gene, CDR1 is LNHDA and CDR2 is SQIVND (reference sequence). This CDR3 region has 17 residues. With V trimmed by 2 bases and J by 6 bases, 9 bases remained unmatched. The CDR3 protein is CASSITSGGVIGQTQYF. CDR3 DNA sequence: TGTGCCAGTAGTATAACTAGCGGGGGGGTAATAGGACAGACCCAGTACTTC.

The genes are TRBV19 and TRBJ2-5, with D tentatively TRBD2 (6 bases). The CDR3 consists of 13 residues. CDR1 is LNHDA, CDR2 SQIVND, per germline (reference sequence). Trimming stripped 5 bases from V and 5 bases from J, with 12 bases between. The CDR3 DNA reads as TGTGCCAGTAGTTTGAATGGGGGGGAGACCCAGTACTTC. Its translation is CASSLNGGETQYF.

The gene calls are TRBV28 and TRBJ2-7; 8 positions agree with TRBD1. J lost 3 bases, V lost 5 bases, and 3 bases had no gene match. CDR3 length: 13 residues. Germline V lookup: CDR1 MDHEN, CDR2 SYDVKM. The CDR3 region is CASSKGQGYEQYV. CDR3 DNA: TGTGCCAGCAGTAAAGGACAGGGCTACGAGCAGTACGTC.